This TCR beta chain is drawn from a study of cytomegalovirus exposure and HLA in healthy donors. Overall study: From HLA-typed donors, an early data release held tens of millions of unique TCRs.

Comments on this clone: Its antigen is currently unknown.

General study results and limits: CMV serostatus stood as the only immune exposure information on hand.

Deletions cut 0 bases from V and 4 bases from J, with 9 bases between. From germline, CDR1 is GTSNPN and CDR2 SVGIG (reference sequence). The CDR3 runs to 14 residues. This PCR relied on a set of 60 Vbeta primers and 13 Jbeta primers. TCRdb keeps only in-frame clones here, not all; method: immunoSEQ multiplex PCR. Among roughly 160,000 clones listed, roughly 80% were seen once. This clonotype originated in a man aged 50 or older in good health and CMV-seropositive. The genes are TRBV30 and TRBJ1-4, with unresolved D. The sequenced sample was PBMCs. CDR3 region: CAWSVLEGNEKLFF. The CDR3 coding sequence is TGTGCCTGGAGTGTACTGGAGGGTAATGAAAAACTGTTTTTT.